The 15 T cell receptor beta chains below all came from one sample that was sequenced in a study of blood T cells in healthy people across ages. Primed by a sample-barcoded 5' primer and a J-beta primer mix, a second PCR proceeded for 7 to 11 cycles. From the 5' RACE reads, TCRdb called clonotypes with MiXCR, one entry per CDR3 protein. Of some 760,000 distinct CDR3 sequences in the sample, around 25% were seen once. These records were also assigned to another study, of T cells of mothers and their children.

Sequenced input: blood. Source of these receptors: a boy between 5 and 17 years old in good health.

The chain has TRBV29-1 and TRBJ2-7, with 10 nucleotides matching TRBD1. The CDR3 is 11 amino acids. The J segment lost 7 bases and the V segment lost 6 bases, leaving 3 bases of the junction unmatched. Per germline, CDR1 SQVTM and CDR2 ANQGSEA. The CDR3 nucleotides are TGCAGCGTGGGACAGGGGTGGGAGCAGTACTTC. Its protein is CSVGQGWEQYF.

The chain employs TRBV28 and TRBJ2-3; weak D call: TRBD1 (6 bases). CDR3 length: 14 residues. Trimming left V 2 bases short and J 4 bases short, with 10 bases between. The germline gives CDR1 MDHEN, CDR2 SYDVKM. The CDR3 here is CASSLIQGPDTQYF. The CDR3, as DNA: TGTGCCAGCAGTTTAATACAGGGTCCAGATACGCAGTATTTT.

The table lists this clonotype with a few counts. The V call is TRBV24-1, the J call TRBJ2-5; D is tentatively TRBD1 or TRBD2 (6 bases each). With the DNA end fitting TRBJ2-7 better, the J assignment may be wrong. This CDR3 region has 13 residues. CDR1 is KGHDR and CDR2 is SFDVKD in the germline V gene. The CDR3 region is CATSDLPGAEQYF. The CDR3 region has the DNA TGTGCCACCAGTGACTTACCGGGGGCCGAGCAGTACTTC.

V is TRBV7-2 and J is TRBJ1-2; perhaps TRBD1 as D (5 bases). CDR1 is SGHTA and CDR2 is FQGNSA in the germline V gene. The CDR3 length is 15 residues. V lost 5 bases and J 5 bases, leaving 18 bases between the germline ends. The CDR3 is CASSLAQGYLYGYTF. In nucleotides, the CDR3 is TGTGCCAGCAGCCTTGCTCAGGGTTATCTTTATGGCTACACCTTC.

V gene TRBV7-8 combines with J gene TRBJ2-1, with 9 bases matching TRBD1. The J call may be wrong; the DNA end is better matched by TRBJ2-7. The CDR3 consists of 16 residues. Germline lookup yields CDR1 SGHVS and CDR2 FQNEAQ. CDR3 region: CASSLPRTGASYEQYF. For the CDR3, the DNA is TGTGCCAGCAGCTTACCCCGGACAGGGGCGTCCTACGAGCAGTACTTC.

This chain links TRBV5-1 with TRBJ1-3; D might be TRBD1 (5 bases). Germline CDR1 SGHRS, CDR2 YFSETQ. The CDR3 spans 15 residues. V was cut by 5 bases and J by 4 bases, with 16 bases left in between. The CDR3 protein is CASRQFAGDGNTIYF. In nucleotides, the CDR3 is TGCGCCAGCAGGCAGTTCGCGGGGGACGGAAACACCATATATTTT. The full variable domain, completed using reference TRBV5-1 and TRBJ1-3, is KAGVTQTPRYLIKTRGQQVTLSCSPISGHRSVSWYQQTPGQGLQFLFEYFSETQRNKGNFPGRFSGRQFSNSRSEMNVSTLELGDSALYLCASRQFAGDGNTIYFGEGSWLTVV.

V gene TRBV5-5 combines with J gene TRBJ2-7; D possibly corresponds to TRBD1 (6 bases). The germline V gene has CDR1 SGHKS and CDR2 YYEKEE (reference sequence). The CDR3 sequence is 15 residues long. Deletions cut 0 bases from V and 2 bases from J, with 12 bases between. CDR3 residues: CASSLGWGPAYEQYF. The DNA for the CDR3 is TGTGCCAGCAGCTTGGGTTGGGGGCCCGCCTACGAGCAGTACTTC.

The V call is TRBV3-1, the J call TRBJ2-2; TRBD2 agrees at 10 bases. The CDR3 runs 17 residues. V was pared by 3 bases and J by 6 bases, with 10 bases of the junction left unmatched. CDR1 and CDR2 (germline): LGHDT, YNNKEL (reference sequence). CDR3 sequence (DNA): TGTGCCAGCAGCCACCGTATAGCGGGAGGAGGCGCCGGGGAGCTGTTTTTT. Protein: CASSHRIAGGGAGELFF.

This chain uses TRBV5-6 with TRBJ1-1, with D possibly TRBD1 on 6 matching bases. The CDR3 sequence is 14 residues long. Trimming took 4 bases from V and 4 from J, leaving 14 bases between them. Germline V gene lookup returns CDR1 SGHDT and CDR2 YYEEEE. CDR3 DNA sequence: TGTGCCAGCAGCCCGGGGGCAGGGACCACTGAAGCTTTCTTT. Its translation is CASSPGAGTTEAFF. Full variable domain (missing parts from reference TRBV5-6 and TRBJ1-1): DAGVTQSPTHLIKTRGQQVTLRCSPKSGHDTVSWYQQALGQGPQFIFQYYEEEERQRGNFPDRFSGHQFPNYSSELNVNALLLGDSALYLCASSPGAGTTEAFFGQGTRLTVV.

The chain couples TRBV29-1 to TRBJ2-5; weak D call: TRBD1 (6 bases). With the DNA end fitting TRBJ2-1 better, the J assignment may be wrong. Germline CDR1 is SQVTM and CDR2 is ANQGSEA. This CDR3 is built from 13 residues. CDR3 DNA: TGCAGCGTCCACAGGGAGTACTACAATGAGCAGTTCTTC. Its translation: CSVHREYYNEQFF.

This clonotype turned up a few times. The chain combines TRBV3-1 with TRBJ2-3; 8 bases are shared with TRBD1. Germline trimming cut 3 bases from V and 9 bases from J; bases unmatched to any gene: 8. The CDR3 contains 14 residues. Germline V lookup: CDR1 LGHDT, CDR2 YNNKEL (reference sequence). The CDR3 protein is CASSHLTGDGTQYF. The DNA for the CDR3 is TGTGCCAGCAGCCACCTGACAGGGGACGGAACGCAGTATTTT.

CDR3 in DNA: TGTGCCAGCAGGCAGCGGGGCCCGAACACCGGGGAGCTGTTTTTT. Its translation: CASRQRGPNTGELFF. The chain links TRBV5-6 to TRBJ2-2; TRBD2 aligns across 7 bases. J was trimmed by 0 bases and V by 5 bases; bases with no gene match: 4. Germline V CDR1 and CDR2: SGHDT, YYEEEE. The CDR3 is 15 amino acids.

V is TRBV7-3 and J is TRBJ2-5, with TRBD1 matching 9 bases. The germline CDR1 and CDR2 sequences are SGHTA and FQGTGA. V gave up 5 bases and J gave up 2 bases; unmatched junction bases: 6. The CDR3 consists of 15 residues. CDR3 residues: CASSINRGRQETQYF. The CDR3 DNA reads TGTGCCAGCAGCATCAACAGGGGGCGTCAAGAGACCCAGTACTTC.

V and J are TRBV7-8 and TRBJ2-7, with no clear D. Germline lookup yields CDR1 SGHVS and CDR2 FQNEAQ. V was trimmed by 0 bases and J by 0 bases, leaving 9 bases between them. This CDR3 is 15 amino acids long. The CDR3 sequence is CASSLAKVLSYEQYF. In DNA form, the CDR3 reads TGTGCCAGCAGCTTAGCGAAGGTGCTCTCCTACGAGCAGTACTTC.

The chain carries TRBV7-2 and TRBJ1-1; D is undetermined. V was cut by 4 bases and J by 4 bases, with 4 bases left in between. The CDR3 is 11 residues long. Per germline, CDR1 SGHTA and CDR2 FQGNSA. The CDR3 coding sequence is TGTGCCAGCAGCTCCCTCACTGAAGCTTTCTTT. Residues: CASSSLTEAFF. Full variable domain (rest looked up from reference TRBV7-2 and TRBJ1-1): GAGVSQSPSNKVTEKGKDVELRCDPISGHTALYWYRQSLGQGLEFLIYFQGNSAPDKSGLPSDRFSAERTGGSVSTLTIQRTQQEDSAVYLCASSSLTEAFFGQGTRLTVV.